Shown below are 20 T cell receptor beta chains from a single sample sequenced in a study of blood T cell repertoires in COVID-19. Sequencing was performed with immunoSEQ multiplex PCR; in TCRdb, only in-frame clones are kept and a portion is missing. The data contain roughly 15,000 clones, about 69% of them singletons. The sample consisted of peripheral blood. The receptors originated from a man in his 60s with acute or convalescent COVID-19.

This clone was seen only once. The rearrangement links TRBV27 to TRBJ1-2, with a tentative D call TRBD1 (6 bases). This CDR3 is built from 14 residues. CDR1 and CDR2 from the germline V gene are MNHEY and SMNVEV (reference sequence). Trimming removed 4 bases at V and 11 bases at J, with 20 bases between. The CDR3 region has the DNA TGTGCCAGCAGTTCCTGGGAACTCGACAGGTCTTACACCTTC. As protein: CASSSWELDRSYTF.

The chain carries TRBV9 and TRBJ2-2; TRBD2 matches 11 bases. Germline CDR1 is SGDLS and CDR2 is YYNGEE. CDR3 size: 15 residues. The V segment lost 3 bases and the J segment 6 bases; nucleotides outside the gene matches: 4. The CDR3 is CASSGYSGGAGELFF. As DNA, the CDR3 is TGTGCCAGCAGCGGGTATAGCGGGGGGGCCGGGGAGCTGTTTTTT.

This clone came up a few times. The chain recombines TRBV6-5 with TRBJ1-2; D unresolved. The germline V gene encodes CDR1 MNHEY and CDR2 SVGAGI. Trimming stripped 5 bases from V and 8 bases from J, with 15 bases between. This CDR3 is built from 13 residues. The chain's CDR3 is CASSPGAVKGYTF. In DNA, the CDR3 is TGTGCCAGCAGTCCGGGTGCTGTGAAAGGCTACACCTTC.

The chain has TRBV19 and TRBJ1-5; a possible D gene is TRBD1 (6 bases). Germline V gene data show CDR1 as LNHDA and CDR2 as SQIVND (reference sequence). The V gene lost 1 base and the J gene lost 11 bases, with 18 bases spanning the gap. The CDR3 sequence is 15 residues long. The CDR3 DNA is TGTGCCAGTAGTATAGTTTCACAGGGCGGTCGGTCCCAGCATTTT. It encodes CASSIVSQGGRSQHF.

V gene TRBV7-9 combines with J gene TRBJ1-2; D ambiguous. CDR1 is SEHNR and CDR2 is FQNEAQ in the germline V gene (reference sequence). This CDR3 region has 12 residues. V lost 1 base and J 4 bases, leaving 4 bases between the germline ends. Here the CDR3 reads CASSLGAYGYTF. CDR3 in DNA: TGTGCCAGCAGCTTAGGGGCCTATGGCTACACCTTC. Full variable domain (missing parts from reference TRBV7-9 and TRBJ1-2): DTGVSQNPRHKITKRGQNVTFRCDPISEHNRLYWYRQTLGQGPEFLTYFQNEAQLEKSRLLSDRFSAERPKGSFSTLEIQRTEQGDSAMYLCASSLGAYGYTFGSGTRLTVV.

The chain links TRBV4-2 to TRBJ1-1; 10 nucleotides line up with TRBD1. CDR3 size: 19 residues. V trimming: 0 bases; J trimming: 0 bases; junction bases outside the gene matches: 10. CDR1 LGHNA and CDR2 YNFKEQ come from the germline V gene. The CDR3 reads CASSQEALRTGGMNTEAFF. The CDR3 coding sequence is TGTGCCAGCAGCCAAGAAGCCCTTCGGACAGGGGGGATGAACACTGAAGCTTTCTTT.

V usage is TRBV4-3 and J usage is TRBJ1-1; tentative D call: TRBD1 (6 bases). Trimming shortened V by 1 base and J by 1 base, and 13 bases separated the two germline ends. The CDR3 has 16 amino acids. The germline V gene has CDR1 LGHNA and CDR2 YSLEER. In DNA, the CDR3 is TGCGCCAGCAGCCAAGGGGGCTACAGGGCGAACACTGAAGCTTTCTTT. This sequence encodes CASSQGGYRANTEAFF.

This clone was seen only once. The CDR3 loop is CASSPDRKETQYF. The CDR3 DNA follows: TGTGCCAGCAGCCCAGACAGGAAAGAGACCCAGTACTTC. V is TRBV5-5 and J is TRBJ2-5, with D possibly TRBD1 on 6 matching bases. The CDR3 runs 13 residues. With 4 bases removed from V and 3 bases from J, the gap between germline ends came to 10 bases. CDR1 is SGHKS, CDR2 YYEKEE, per germline (reference sequence).

The table lists this clone with a few counts. The chain employs TRBV5-1 and TRBJ2-1; TRBD2 matches at 9 bases. Trimming cost V 3 bases and J 10 bases; bases outside gene matches: 14. Germline V gene sequence: CDR1 SGHRS, CDR2 YFSETQ. CDR3 length: 16 residues. The CDR3 bases are TGCGCCAGCAGCTCGGACGGGACTAGCTTCCTGGGAGAGCAGTTCTTC. Amino acids: CASSSDGTSFLGEQFF.

The chain couples TRBV11-2 to TRBJ1-6; D is undetermined. The CDR3 has 14 residues. V shed 1 base and J shed 9 bases, with 10 bases lying between them. Per the germline V gene, CDR1 is SGHAT and CDR2 is FQNNGV. This chain's CDR3 is CASSLGSSLSPLHF. The CDR3 DNA is TGTGCCAGCAGCTTAGGTTCTAGCCTTTCACCCCTCCACTTT.

This clone was seen only once. This chain uses TRBV2 with TRBJ1-5; 10 nucleotides line up with TRBD1. Germline CDR1 is SNHLY and CDR2 is FYNNEI. The trim removed 6 bases at V and 3 bases at J, leaving 5 bases unmatched. CDR3 length: 15 amino acids. This CDR3 is CASRMDRGDNQPQHF. The DNA of the CDR3 is TGTGCCAGCAGAATGGACAGGGGGGACAATCAGCCCCAGCATTTT.

The chain links TRBV10-3 to TRBJ1-2; the match to TRBD1 covers 12 bases. This CDR3 is built from 17 residues. Per germline, CDR1 ENHRY and CDR2 SYGVKD. The V segment lost 6 bases and the J segment 6 bases; nucleotides outside the gene matches: 14. The CDR3 protein is CAIRGKPGQGAENGYTF. CDR3 coding DNA: TGTGCCATCAGGGGAAAACCGGGACAGGGGGCGGAAAATGGCTACACCTTC.

The sample holds one count of this clone. This rearrangement joins TRBV20-1 to TRBJ1-4; D possibly corresponds to TRBD1 (6 bases). The CDR3 covers 16 residues. Germline V gives CDR1 DFQATT, CDR2 SNEGSKA (reference sequence). V was clipped by 3 bases and J by 2 bases, with 16 bases between them. CDR3 DNA sequence: TGCAGTGCTAGTCTACAGGGCGGGTATACTAATGAAAAACTGTTTTTT. It codes for CSASLQGGYTNEKLFF.

The chain employs TRBV19 and TRBJ1-2, with 10 bases matching TRBD1. The CDR3 is 16 residues long. Germline-derived CDR1 and CDR2 are LNHDA and SQIVND (reference sequence). The junction had 13 bases not matched to a gene; V was cut back by 8 bases and J by 4 bases. The CDR3 protein is CASSRDRGPGGYGYTF. The CDR3, as DNA: TGTGCCAGTTCCCGGGACAGGGGTCCAGGTGGCTATGGCTACACCTTC.

The rearrangement uses TRBV5-4 and TRBJ2-5; TRBD2 agrees at 10 bases. This CDR3 comprises 15 residues. Germline-derived CDR1 and CDR2 are SGHNT and YYREEE (reference sequence). J lost 2 bases, V lost 4 bases, and 5 bases had no gene match. In DNA, the CDR3 is TGTGCCAGCAGCAGTAGCGGGGGGTTTCAAGAGACCCAGTACTTC. Translated, it gives CASSSSGGFQETQYF.

The chain links TRBV19 to TRBJ2-1; TRBD2 matches at 10 bases. The length of the CDR3 is 16 residues. V gave up 5 bases and J gave up 3 bases; unmatched junction bases: 7. The germline V gene has CDR1 LNHDA and CDR2 SQIVND (reference sequence). CDR3 amino acids: CASSRNPSGSYNEQFF. The CDR3 region has the DNA TGTGCCAGTAGTCGAAACCCTAGCGGGAGCTACAATGAGCAGTTCTTC.

CDR3 sequence (DNA): TGTGCCAGCAGCCTATCAGGGGGCGGTGGAAACACCATATATTTT. Amino acids: CASSLSGGGGNTIYF. This chain joins TRBV7-3 and TRBJ1-3; TRBD1 agrees at 8 bases. Germline V lookup: CDR1 SGHTA, CDR2 FQGTGA. The CDR3 has 15 amino acids. The V and J ends lost 5 bases and 3 bases, in that order; junction bases with no gene match: 6.

This chain links TRBV19 with TRBJ1-1; a weak D match, TRBD1 (6 bases). Germline CDR1 and CDR2: LNHDA and SQIVND (reference sequence). This CDR3 is built from 14 residues. Trimming shortened V by 5 bases and J by 4 bases, and 14 bases separated the two germline ends. The CDR3 DNA reads as TGTGCCAGTAGTTCGGGGGGCGCGGTCACTGAAGCTTTCTTT. Residues: CASSSGGAVTEAFF. Supplemented by reference TRBV19 and TRBJ1-1, the full variable domain reads DGGITQSPKYLFRKEGQNVTLSCEQNLNHDAMYWYRQDPGQGLRLIYYSQIVNDFQKGDIAEGYSVSREKKESFPLTVTSAQKNPTAFYLCASSSGGAVTEAFFGQGTRLTVV.

The genes are TRBV9 and TRBJ2-3, with D possibly being TRBD2 (6 bases). CDR1 SGDLS and CDR2 YYNGEE come from the germline V gene. V gave up 0 bases and J gave up 1 base, with 12 bases separating them. CDR3 length equals 16 residues. The CDR3 spells CASSVGGVARTDTQYF. The CDR3 DNA reads as TGTGCCAGCAGCGTAGGGGGGGTCGCTCGCACAGATACGCAGTATTTT.

CDR3 DNA sequence: TGTGCTAGTGGCACCGGACAGGGCGGCACTGAAGCTTTCTTT. The encoded protein is CASGTGQGGTEAFF. The chain employs TRBV12-5 and TRBJ1-1, with TRBD1 identical over 8 bases. The germline CDR1 and CDR2 sequences are LGHNT and FRNRAP. The CDR3 spans 14 residues. The J segment lost 4 bases and the V segment lost 6 bases, leaving 7 bases of the junction unmatched.